One and the same sample provided the 2 T cell receptor beta chains below, sequenced in a study of T cell responses to AZD1222 COVID-19 vaccine. Clones were read by immunoSEQ multiplex PCR, and TCRdb kept only the in-frame ones, dropping some. The data hold approximately 150,000 clones, with less than 95% observed a single time. The source was peripheral blood, collected on day 0 of AZD1222 vaccination. Receptors originate from an adult in good health.

The chain recombines TRBV5-1 with TRBJ1-2; D not resolved. Trimming took off 0 bases at V and 8 bases at J, with 14 bases between the two ends. Looked up from germline, CDR1 is SGHRS and CDR2 is YFSETQ. This CDR3 contains 14 residues. The CDR3 sequence is CASSLDGGMGGYTF. CDR3 nucleotides: TGCGCCAGCAGCTTGGATGGAGGGATGGGAGGCTACACCTTC.

The chain couples TRBV13 to TRBJ1-1; D gene uncertain. The CDR3 sequence is 15 residues long. Trimming took 1 base from V and 1 from J, leaving 10 bases between them. CDR1 and CDR2 (germline): PRHDT, FYEKMQ (reference sequence). The DNA for the CDR3 is TGTGCCAGCAGCTTAGCGGCGGTCTCGAACACTGAAGCTTTCTTT. It encodes CASSLAAVSNTEAFF.